These 15 T cell receptor beta chains share one sample of origin, sequenced in a study of blood T cell repertoires in COVID-19. Sequencing was performed with immunoSEQ multiplex PCR; in TCRdb, only in-frame clones are kept and a portion is missing. The sample lists approximately 200,000 clones, about nine tenths occurring once. Sample: peripheral blood. The source of these receptors is a man aged 25 to 45 with acute or convalescent COVID-19.

The chain links TRBV10-3 to TRBJ2-2; 8 nucleotides align to TRBD2. CDR1 and CDR2 (germline): ENHRY, SYGVKD. The length of the CDR3 is 14 residues. Germline trimming cut 5 bases from V and 3 bases from J; bases unmatched to any gene: 2. This chain's CDR3 is CAISPGLDTGELFF. CDR3 DNA sequence: TGTGCCATCAGTCCGGGACTAGACACCGGGGAGCTGTTTTTT.

This rearrangement joins TRBV28 to TRBJ2-2; no clear D. The germline V and J ends were trimmed by 6 bases and 6 bases, with 20 bases remaining between them. The CDR3 loop spans 16 amino acids. Germline V gene lookup returns CDR1 MDHEN and CDR2 SYDVKM. The CDR3 here is CASSPSRPVKAGELFF. The CDR3 coding sequence is TGTGCCAGCAGCCCATCGCGGCCGGTAAAGGCCGGGGAGCTGTTTTTT.

J is TRBJ1-2 and V is TRBV6-5; 7 nucleotides match TRBD1. The V gene end was trimmed by 4 bases and the J gene end by 7 bases; junction bases not matched to a gene: 6. This CDR3 is 13 amino acids long. The germline V gene has CDR1 MNHEY and CDR2 SVGAGI. The CDR3 region is CASSSQGLGGYTF. DNA for the CDR3: TGTGCCAGCAGTTCACAGGGGTTGGGTGGCTACACCTTC.

The chain couples TRBV30 to TRBJ2-2; 7 positions match TRBD2. Trimming cost V 7 bases and J 0 bases; bases outside gene matches: 11. The V gene's germline CDR1 is GTSNPN and CDR2 SVGIG (reference sequence). There are 16 residues in the CDR3. In nucleotides, the CDR3 is TGTGCCTCACCGGCTAGCGGTAAATCGAACACCGGGGAGCTGTTTTTT. This encodes CASPASGKSNTGELFF.

This rearrangement joins TRBV2 to TRBJ2-2; 9 nucleotides agree with TRBD2. Germline loops: CDR1 SNHLY, CDR2 FYNNEI. The junction had 8 bases not matched to a gene; V was cut back by 3 bases and J by 6 bases. This CDR3 has 16 residues. The CDR3 region is CASSDRAGGGPGELFF. The CDR3 coding sequence is TGTGCCAGCAGTGATAGAGCGGGAGGTGGTCCCGGGGAGCTGTTTTTT. The whole variable domain, filled in from reference TRBV2 and TRBJ2-2, reads EPEVTQTPSHQVTQMGQEVILRCVPISNHLYFYWYRQILGQKVEFLVSFYNNEISEKSEIFDDQFSVERPDGSNFTLKIRSTKLEDSAMYFCASSDRAGGGPGELFFGEGSRLTVL.

The V and J genes are TRBV10-3 and TRBJ1-3; possibly TRBD1 for D (6 bases). Trimming took off 5 bases at V and 0 bases at J, with 14 bases between the two ends. Germline-derived CDR1 and CDR2 are ENHRY and SYGVKD. There are 16 residues in the CDR3. CDR3 DNA: TGTGCCATCAGTCCTGGACAGCGAAGCTCTGGAAACACCATATATTTT. It encodes CAISPGQRSSGNTIYF.

The CDR3 DNA reads TGTGCCACCAGTGGCCCACAGGGGGCGAGCACTGAAGCTTTCTTT. Residues: CATSGPQGASTEAFF. This sequence joins TRBV24-1 and TRBJ1-1; 9 bases fit TRBD1. V lost 5 bases and J lost 4; bases outside the gene matches: 7. The CDR3 covers 15 residues. Germline V lookup: CDR1 KGHDR, CDR2 SFDVKD.

CDR3: CASSPRVAGRTDTQYF. The CDR3 bases are TGTGCCAGCAGCCCCCGGGTAGCGGGCCGCACAGATACGCAGTATTTT. The V gene is TRBV13, the J gene TRBJ2-3; 7 bases agree with TRBD2. V dropped 5 bases and J dropped 1; count of bases not matched to a gene: 9. Per germline, CDR1 PRHDT and CDR2 FYEKMQ (reference sequence). The CDR3 covers 16 residues. Complete variable domain (other parts from reference TRBV13 and TRBJ2-3): AAGVIQSPRHLIKEKRETATLKCYPIPRHDTVYWYQQGPGQDPQFLISFYEKMQSDKGSIPDRFSAQQFSDYHSELNMSSLELGDSALYFCASSPRVAGRTDTQYFGPGTRLTVL.

The CDR3 DNA reads TGCGCCAGCAGCTTGGAAGGGGGGGCGGGTCGGACCCAGTACTTC. Translating it yields CASSLEGGAGRTQYF. The rearrangement uses TRBV5-1 and TRBJ2-5; D is possibly TRBD2 (7 bases). The V end lost 0 bases, the J end lost 7 bases, and 16 bases lay between the germline ends. The V gene's germline CDR1 is SGHRS and CDR2 YFSETQ. The CDR3 extends over 15 amino acids. Together with reference TRBV5-1 and TRBJ2-5, the CDR3 gives the full variable domain: KAGVTQTPRYLIKTRGQQVTLSCSPISGHRSVSWYQQTPGQGLQFLFEYFSETQRNKGNFPGRFSGRQFSNSRSEMNVSTLELGDSALYLCASSLEGGAGRTQYFGPGTRLLVL.

This clone was seen at least ten times. The gene calls are TRBV19 and TRBJ1-3; no reliable D call. The CDR3 runs 13 residues. Looked up from germline, CDR1 is LNHDA and CDR2 is SQIVND (reference sequence). The V gene lost 3 bases and the J gene lost 4 bases, with 7 bases spanning the gap. CDR3 in DNA: TGTGCCAGTAGTATTATCGAGGGAAACACCATATATTTT. This codes for CASSIIEGNTIYF.

The chain couples TRBV11-3 to TRBJ2-2, with TRBD1 matching over 10 bases. V gave up 5 bases and J gave up 5 bases; unmatched junction bases: 5. The CDR3 has 15 residues. Germline CDR1 reads SGHNT; CDR2 reads YENEEA. CDR3: CASSRRTGGTGELFF. The CDR3 bases are TGTGCCAGCAGCCGAAGGACAGGGGGGACCGGGGAGCTGTTTTTT.

The rearrangement links TRBV7-2 to TRBJ2-5; 7 bases are a match to TRBD2. The CDR3 totals 14 residues. From germline, CDR1 is SGHTA and CDR2 FQGNSA. The trim removed 4 bases at V and 5 bases at J, leaving 7 bases unmatched. Written as DNA, the CDR3 is TGTGCCAGCAGCTCCCGGGGGGATGGGGAGACCCAGTACTTC. It codes for CASSSRGDGETQYF. The entire variable domain, with the rest obtained from reference TRBV7-2 and TRBJ2-5, is as follows: GAGVSQSPSNKVTEKGKDVELRCDPISGHTALYWYRQSLGQGLEFLIYFQGNSAPDKSGLPSDRFSAERTGGSVSTLTIQRTQQEDSAVYLCASSSRGDGETQYFGPGTRLLVL.

The chain is built from TRBV7-8 and TRBJ1-2; 11 nucleotides align to TRBD1. J gave up 7 bases and V 5 bases, and 12 bases lay outside the gene matches. CDR1 is SGHVS and CDR2 is FQNEAQ in the germline V gene. The CDR3 is made up of 16 amino acids. CDR3 protein: CASSGRRTGGFLGYTF. CDR3 DNA sequence: TGTGCCAGCAGCGGGCGCCGGACAGGGGGCTTCCTTGGCTACACCTTC.

J is TRBJ1-1 and V is TRBV12-3 or TRBV12-4; 8 bases map to TRBD1. This CDR3 is 12 amino acids long. The V gene end was trimmed by 4 bases and the J gene end by 10 bases; junction bases not matched to a gene: 5. The DNA of the CDR3 is TGTGCCAGCAGTTGGACAGGGTATGGAGCTTTCTTT. Translating it yields CASSWTGYGAFF.

V and J are TRBV30 and TRBJ1-6; D ambiguous. Trimming took 5 bases from V and 3 from J, leaving 5 bases between them. The CDR3 length is 12 residues. From germline, CDR1 is GTSNPN and CDR2 SVGIG (reference sequence). CDR3 nucleotide sequence: TGTGCCTGGGCAGGCTATAATTCACCCCTCCACTTT. This sequence encodes CAWAGYNSPLHF.